This is a list of T cell receptor beta chains from one sample in a study of monozygotic twins with inflammatory bowel disease. TCRdb reprocessed the 5' RACE reads and reports one entry per CDR3 protein, with no DNA. Its listing shows about 210,000 distinct CDR3 sequences. The sample comprised blood. The source of these receptors is a human donor with ulcerative colitis or Crohn's disease, or a healthy co-twin of an affected twin (not recorded which). Both conserved end residues are part of each CDR3. Fields, in order: V gene, J gene, CDR3 protein.

>TRBV10-3|TRBJ1-2
CAISELTALNYGYTF
>TRBV20-1|TRBJ2-5
CSARPPGLAENGGETQYF
>TRBV7-2|TRBJ1-2
CASSLAGATVGGYTF
>TRBV27|TRBJ1-2
CASRADRFFGYTF
>TRBV2|TRBJ2-7
CASSLGPVEQYF
>TRBV5-1|TRBJ1-2
CASSSTGVYGYTF
>TRBV11-3|TRBJ2-2
CASSLASGSFTGELFF
>TRBV28|TRBJ2-5
CASSPGQGRETQYF
>TRBV28|TRBJ1-5
CASSLDPAIFRQYSNQPQHF
>TRBV7-2|TRBJ2-2
CASSLAGGPTGELFF
>TRBV11-2|TRBJ2-2
CASSLLSRVAGSLVNTGELFF
>TRBV12-3/TRBV12-4|TRBJ2-3
CASSLRIADTQYF
>TRBV12-3/TRBV12-4|TRBJ2-3
CASSWDSTQYF
>TRBV14|TRBJ1-1
CASSQVAYTEAFF
>TRBV7-9|TRBJ2-1
CASSLAPRLSQFF
>TRBV19|TRBJ2-1
CASSQPSNEQFF
>TRBV7-2|TRBJ1-2
CASSFGGEDYGYTF
>TRBV12-3/TRBV12-4|TRBJ1-3
CASKQDLSGNTIYF
>TRBV7-2|TRBJ1-2
CASSLTGDYGYTF
>TRBV19|TRBJ2-1
CASSLSGGSPYNEQFF
>TRBV11-2|TRBJ2-1
CASSLSRVGEQFF
>TRBV5-6|TRBJ1-5
CASSTGASNQPQHF
>TRBV30|TRBJ2-5
CAWRRASGTSEYF
>TRBV24-1|TRBJ2-1
CATSDLLEQFF
>TRBV2|TRBJ1-5
CASMRGSTTGSNQPQHF
>TRBV29-1|TRBJ2-7
CSAVDGPDEQYF
>TRBV5-1|TRBJ1-6
CASSISGQGESPLHF
>TRBV4-2|TRBJ2-1
CASSQADGTSDEQFF
>TRBV12-3/TRBV12-4|TRBJ2-2
CASSPQRDHTGELFF
>TRBV29-1|TRBJ2-3
CSVVRGTSITTDTQYF
>TRBV2|TRBJ1-1
CASNGVQMNTEAFF
>TRBV30|TRBJ2-7
CAWSVYRTNYEQYF
>TRBV12-3/TRBV12-4|TRBJ1-1
CASSLVLDTEAFF
>TRBV7-3|TRBJ1-1
CASSLKVNTEAFF
>TRBV3-1|TRBJ2-2
CASSQLGATGELFF
>TRBV5-6|TRBJ1-2
CASNREYTNYGYTF
>TRBV12-3/TRBV12-4|TRBJ1-5
CASSNSQSNQPQHF
>TRBV30|TRBJ2-2
CAWSPPPTSGYTGELFF
>TRBV4-3|TRBJ2-3
CASSQGTSGGSTDTQYF
>TRBV2|TRBJ2-5
CASKFGVGETQYF
>TRBV7-3|TRBJ2-1
CASSPLPSSYNEQFF
>TRBV5-1|TRBJ2-7
CASSLGYGRQGSYEQYF
>TRBV12-3/TRBV12-4|TRBJ2-3
CASSLTRGVTTDTQYF
>TRBV7-2|TRBJ2-7
CASSLRYEQYF
>TRBV20-1|TRBJ2-7
CSAQNGTGDLGEQYF
>TRBV5-1|TRBJ2-4
CASSLSGGKNMQYF
>TRBV9|TRBJ2-7
CASSGGGTALAEQYF
>TRBV7-9|TRBJ2-7
CASSQPGDLKGEQYF
>TRBV18|TRBJ1-3
CASSPLQMTGGNTIYF
>TRBV5-1|TRBJ1-6
CASSLEQANSPLHF
>TRBV2|TRBJ2-2
CASSNTGGTGELFF
>TRBV5-1|TRBJ1-3
CASSLDVENTIYF
>TRBV12-3/TRBV12-4|TRBJ2-7
CASSSDVTYEQYF
>TRBV5-1|TRBJ2-7
CASSTGTGSSYEQYF
>TRBV5-4|TRBJ2-2
CASSFDGLAGFNTGELFF